This is a list of T cell receptor beta chains from one sample in a study of beta chain features in type 1 diabetes. Sequencing used immunoSEQ multiplex PCR; TCRdb keeps in-frame clones, though not all of them. The table lists some 220,000 clones, around 9.9% of them singletons. The sample was central memory CD4+ T cells from blood. Receptor source: a man between 18 and 35 years old in good health. CDR3s leave out the opening cysteine and the closing phenylalanine or tryptophan.

v_gene: TRBV30; j_gene: TRBJ2-1; CDR3aa: AWRSEDGDEQF
v_gene: TRBV4-3; j_gene: TRBJ2-7; CDR3aa: ASSQGTGVDYEQY
v_gene: TRBV29-1; j_gene: TRBJ2-5; CDR3aa: TVRGSQETQY
v_gene: TRBV29-1; j_gene: TRBJ2-1; CDR3aa: SVDPPTASGVYNEQF
v_gene: TRBV7-9; j_gene: TRBJ1-1; CDR3aa: ASSLELNTEAF
v_gene: TRBV30; j_gene: TRBJ1-2; CDR3aa: AWRGRSQVT
v_gene: TRBV7-8; j_gene: TRBJ2-2; CDR3aa: ASSLARMTATGELF
v_gene: TRBV7-2; j_gene: TRBJ1-1; CDR3aa: ASSLRGSRLDTEAF
v_gene: TRBV11-2; j_gene: TRBJ2-2; CDR3aa: ASSLQDIGGGELF
v_gene: TRBV5-1; j_gene: TRBJ2-1; CDR3aa: ASRRTSGGDNEQF
v_gene: TRBV11-2; j_gene: TRBJ1-2; CDR3aa: ASSLDRAGRNGYT
v_gene: TRBV19; j_gene: TRBJ1-2; CDR3aa: ASRGTVRGYT
v_gene: TRBV6-5; j_gene: TRBJ2-1; CDR3aa: ASSPGTPVGNEQF
v_gene: TRBV7-2; j_gene: TRBJ1-2; CDR3aa: ASSSLGHSGYT
v_gene: TRBV6-5; j_gene: TRBJ2-1; CDR3aa: ASSYSPSGRGEQF
v_gene: TRBV11-2; j_gene: TRBJ2-4; CDR3aa: ASSLWLGDIQY
v_gene: TRBV6-4; j_gene: TRBJ2-3; CDR3aa: ASSEYGVSTDTQY
v_gene: TRBV6-5; j_gene: TRBJ2-7; CDR3aa: ASSSGERHHEQY
v_gene: TRBV7-2; j_gene: TRBJ2-6; CDR3aa: ASSLVIQGSGANVLT
v_gene: TRBV2; j_gene: TRBJ2-2; CDR3aa: ASSASGRNTGELF
v_gene: TRBV19; j_gene: TRBJ2-1; CDR3aa: ASSTWGASYNEQF
v_gene: TRBV7-2; j_gene: TRBJ1-4; CDR3aa: ASSPTRSGEKLF
v_gene: TRBV5-4; j_gene: TRBJ2-3; CDR3aa: ASSLTRATDTQY
v_gene: TRBV30; j_gene: TRBJ1-5; CDR3aa: AWSRDRGHQPQH
v_gene: TRBV30; j_gene: TRBJ2-3; CDR3aa: AWTLAGVTDTQY
v_gene: TRBV27; j_gene: TRBJ2-7; CDR3aa: ASSPRLGWEQY
v_gene: TRBV10-3; j_gene: TRBJ2-6; CDR3aa: AISETWTGWRSGANVLT
v_gene: TRBV28; j_gene: TRBJ2-1; CDR3aa: ASSFLGGSTGNEQF
v_gene: TRBV29-1; j_gene: TRBJ2-5; CDR3aa: SAARGQGETQY
v_gene: TRBV4-2; j_gene: TRBJ2-6; CDR3aa: ASSQVPGVDASSGANVLT
v_gene: TRBV28; j_gene: TRBJ2-7; CDR3aa: ASSLAGGVHEQY
v_gene: TRBV6-4; j_gene: TRBJ1-5; CDR3aa: ASRPRDLSNQPQH
v_gene: TRBV7-9; j_gene: TRBJ2-3; CDR3aa: ASSSSTADTQY
v_gene: TRBV7-9; j_gene: TRBJ2-1; CDR3aa: ASSTSLKSYEQF
v_gene: TRBV7-3; j_gene: TRBJ2-3; CDR3aa: ASSLMSGRTDTQY
v_gene: TRBV28; j_gene: TRBJ2-1; CDR3aa: ASSLPGQYNEQF
v_gene: TRBV4-2; j_gene: TRBJ2-3; CDR3aa: ASSQDVGGWTDTQY
v_gene: TRBV6-4; j_gene: TRBJ2-7; CDR3aa: ASTAGTGVVYEQY
v_gene: TRBV5-4; j_gene: TRBJ2-3; CDR3aa: ASSSRGLAGVRADTQY
v_gene: TRBV27; j_gene: TRBJ2-3; CDR3aa: ASSLAYTDTQY
v_gene: TRBV27; j_gene: TRBJ2-1; CDR3aa: ASSQSDVSFGHEQF
v_gene: TRBV4-2; j_gene: TRBJ2-7; CDR3aa: ASSQDGRDEQY
v_gene: TRBV7-2; j_gene: TRBJ1-1; CDR3aa: ASSFGVGTEAF
v_gene: TRBV7-2; j_gene: TRBJ2-7; CDR3aa: ASSLKREASYEQY
v_gene: TRBV29-1; j_gene: TRBJ2-5; CDR3aa: SSRQWAGETQY
v_gene: TRBV7-9; j_gene: TRBJ2-3; CDR3aa: ASSLNSGTTDTQY
v_gene: TRBV28; j_gene: TRBJ2-3; CDR3aa: ASSSPFSGRGTDTQY
v_gene: TRBV7-2; j_gene: TRBJ1-5; CDR3aa: ASSSGNSYQPQH